These 13 T cell receptor beta chains share one sample of origin, sequenced in a study of T cell repertoires in cytomegalovirus infection. What these receptors recognize is not known. One entry per CDR3 protein results from TCRdb running MiXCR on the reads. The table includes approximately 110,000 distinct CDR3 sequences, 30% to 35% detected once. The specimen was CD8+ T cells from cultured PBMCs, collected from culture after CMV antigen stimulation. The receptors were gathered from a human donor in good health (CMV status not recorded). Some clones in this sample may be carry-over from other donors' samples.

The genes are TRBV7-2 and TRBJ2-3; 10 bases are shared with TRBD2. Unmatched junction bases numbered 4, after V lost 1 base and J lost 6 bases. The CDR3 covers 15 residues. Germline V gives CDR1 SGHTA, CDR2 FQGNSA. The CDR3: CASSLEAGGWDTQYF. In DNA form, the CDR3 reads TGTGCCAGCAGCTTAGAAGCGGGGGGGTGGGATACGCAGTATTTT.

The table lists this clonotype with a few counts. This chain links TRBV4-2 with TRBJ2-3, with D unclear. This CDR3 region has 12 residues. V was clipped by 5 bases and J by 5 bases, with 8 bases between them. Germline V CDR1 and CDR2: LGHNA, YNFKEQ. The CDR3 bases are TGTGCCAGCAGCAAAGGTGGAGATACGCAGTATTTT. Residues: CASSKGGDTQYF.

The chain links TRBV4-2 to TRBJ2-7, with 9 bases fitting TRBD2. Germline assignment: CDR1 LGHNA and CDR2 YNFKEQ. With V trimmed by 0 bases and J by 7 bases, 16 bases remained unmatched. This CDR3 has 18 amino acids. The CDR3: CASSQDSPSGASGGEQYF. The CDR3 coding sequence is TGTGCCAGCAGCCAAGATTCGCCTAGCGGGGCCTCAGGGGGAGAGCAGTACTTC.

This clonotype was counted only a few times. The V and J genes are TRBV11-2 and TRBJ2-7; 8 nucleotides align to TRBD1. The ends lost 2 bases at V and 3 bases at J; junction bases unmatched: 15. The CDR3 is 18 residues long. Germline V gene lookup returns CDR1 SGHAT and CDR2 FQNNGV. Written as DNA, the CDR3 is TGTGCCAGCAGCTTACACAAAGCAGGGTCAGGGGGCGTCTACGAGCAGTACTTC. It yields the protein CASSLHKAGSGGVYEQYF.

This rearrangement joins TRBV7-9 to TRBJ2-1, with a tentative D call TRBD1 (6 bases). The V and J ends lost 8 bases and 6 bases respectively, with 11 bases between them. The CDR3 is made up of 12 amino acids. Germline V CDR1 and CDR2: SEHNR, FQNEAQ (reference sequence). The CDR3 DNA reads as TGTGCCAGCCAGGGGAGTCCCAATGAGCAGTTCTTC. Its protein product is CASQGSPNEQFF.

The genes are TRBV5-6 and TRBJ1-1; a weak D match, TRBD1 (6 bases). CDR1 SGHDT and CDR2 YYEEEE come from the germline V gene. With 5 bases removed from V and 7 bases from J, the gap between germline ends came to 18 bases. The CDR3 extends over 14 amino acids. CDR3 amino acids: CASSLQGGAIEAFF. The CDR3 bases are TGTGCCAGCAGTTTACAGGGTGGGGCTATTGAAGCTTTCTTT.

The table lists this clonotype with many counts. The chain has TRBV7-2 and TRBJ2-1; perhaps TRBD1 as D (6 bases). CDR3 length equals 15 residues. Trimming removed 5 bases at V and 1 base at J, with 12 bases between. Germline CDR1 SGHTA, CDR2 FQGNSA. Here the CDR3 DNA reads TGTGCCAGCAGCCTACAGGGCCAGTCCTACAATGAGCAGTTCTTC. Amino acids: CASSLQGQSYNEQFF.

The chain combines TRBV27 with TRBJ2-7; 9 nucleotides line up with TRBD1. Germline V gene sequence: CDR1 MNHEY, CDR2 SMNVEV (reference sequence). The CDR3 contains 14 residues. The V segment lost 7 bases and the J segment 1 base; nucleotides outside the gene matches: 5. The CDR3 DNA follows: TGTGCCAGCAATCCGGGACAGGGTTCCTACGAGCAGTACTTC. Translation gives CASNPGQGSYEQYF.

The V call is TRBV4-1, the J call TRBJ2-3, with D unclear. In germline, CDR1 is MGHRA, CDR2 YSYEKL. The germline V and J ends were trimmed by 1 base and 0 bases, with 8 bases remaining between them. This CDR3 is 15 amino acids long. Written as DNA, the CDR3 is TGCGCCAGCAGCCAAGGGGCCTCTAGCACAGATACGCAGTATTTT. Residues: CASSQGASSTDTQYF.

The CDR3 protein is CASSLFPGGSEAFF. DNA of the CDR3: TGTGCCAGCAGTCTATTTCCCGGGGGGAGTGAAGCTTTCTTT. The chain couples TRBV6-4 to TRBJ1-1, with D perhaps TRBD1 (5 bases). Trimming cost V 5 bases and J 7 bases, with 17 bases left between them. Germline-derived CDR1 and CDR2 are MRHNA and SNTAGT. CDR3 length: 14 residues.

The chain uses TRBV7-6 and TRBJ2-1; the match to TRBD1 covers 9 bases. The CDR3 has 15 residues. V lost 4 bases to trimming and J lost 3 bases; unmatched junction nucleotides: 4. Per germline, CDR1 SGHVS and CDR2 FNYEAQ. Here the CDR3 reads CASSSGQGYYNEQFF. The DNA for the CDR3 is TGTGCCAGCAGCTCGGGACAGGGCTACTACAATGAGCAGTTCTTC.

V gene TRBV12-3 or TRBV12-4 combines with J gene TRBJ2-5; unclear D gene. Trimming cost V 6 bases and J 5 bases, with 13 bases left between them. The CDR3 loop spans 13 amino acids. The DNA of the CDR3 is TGTGCCAGCAGCCTGGGCCTTTGGGAGACCCAGTACTTC. Translated: CASSLGLWETQYF.

The chain joins TRBV3-1 to TRBJ2-3; D gene uncertain. The CDR3 contains 17 residues. Per germline, CDR1 LGHDT and CDR2 YNNKEL (reference sequence). Between the trimmed V and J ends, which lost 4 bases and 4 bases, there was a span of 21 bases. CDR3 bases: TGTGCCAGCAGCCGATCCGGATCGGGCTTCTTGGCAGATACGCAGTATTTT. It is translated as CASSRSGSGFLADTQYF.